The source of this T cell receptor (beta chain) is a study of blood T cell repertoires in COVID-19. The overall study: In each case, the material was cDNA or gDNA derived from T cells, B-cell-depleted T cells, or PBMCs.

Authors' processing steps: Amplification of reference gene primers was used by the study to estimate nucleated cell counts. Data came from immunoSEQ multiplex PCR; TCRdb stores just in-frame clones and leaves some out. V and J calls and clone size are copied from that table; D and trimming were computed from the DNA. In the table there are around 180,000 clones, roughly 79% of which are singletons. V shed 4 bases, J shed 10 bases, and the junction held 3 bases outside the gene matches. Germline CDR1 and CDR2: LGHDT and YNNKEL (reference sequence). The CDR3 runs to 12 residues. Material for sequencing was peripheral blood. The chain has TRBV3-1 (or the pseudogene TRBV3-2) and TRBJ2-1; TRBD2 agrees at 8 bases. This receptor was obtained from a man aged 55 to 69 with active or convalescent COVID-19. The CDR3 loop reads CASSLLAGEQFF. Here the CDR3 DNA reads TGTGCCAGCAGCCTGTTAGCGGGAGAGCAGTTCTTC.